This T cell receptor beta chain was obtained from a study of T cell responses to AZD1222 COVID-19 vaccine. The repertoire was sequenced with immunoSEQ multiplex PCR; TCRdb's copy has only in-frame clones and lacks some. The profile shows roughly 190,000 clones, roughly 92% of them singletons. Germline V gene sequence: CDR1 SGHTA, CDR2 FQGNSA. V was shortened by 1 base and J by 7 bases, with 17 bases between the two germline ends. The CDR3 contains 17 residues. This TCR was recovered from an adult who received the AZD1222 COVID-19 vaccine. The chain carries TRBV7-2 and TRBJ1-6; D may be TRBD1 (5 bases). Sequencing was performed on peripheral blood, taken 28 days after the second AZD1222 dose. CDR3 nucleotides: TGTGCCAGCAGCTTAGGGACACCGGGCCGTCGAAATTCACCCCTCCACTTT. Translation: CASSLGTPGRRNSPLHF.